The present entry profiles one T cell receptor (beta chain) with its context. The data were taken from a study of blood T cell repertoires in COVID-19. The wider study: Collection of acute and convalescent COVID-19 samples took place in the United States, Italy and Spain.

Here immunoSEQ multiplex PCR was the method, and the copy in TCRdb shows in-frame clones only, minus some. The table has approximately 89,000 clones, approximately 92% seen once. The germline CDR1 and CDR2 sequences are MDHEN and SYDVKM. V shed 6 bases and J 2 bases; nucleotides not matched to a gene: 10. CDR3 length: 15 amino acids. The sequenced sample consisted of peripheral blood. The origin of this receptor is a woman aged 55-70 years with active COVID-19. The V call is TRBV28, the J call TRBJ2-7, with TRBD2 matching over 7 bases. CDR3 residues: CASRGGTGAPYEQYF. In nucleotides, the CDR3 is TGTGCCAGCAGGGGAGGGACGGGCGCACCCTACGAGCAGTACTTC.